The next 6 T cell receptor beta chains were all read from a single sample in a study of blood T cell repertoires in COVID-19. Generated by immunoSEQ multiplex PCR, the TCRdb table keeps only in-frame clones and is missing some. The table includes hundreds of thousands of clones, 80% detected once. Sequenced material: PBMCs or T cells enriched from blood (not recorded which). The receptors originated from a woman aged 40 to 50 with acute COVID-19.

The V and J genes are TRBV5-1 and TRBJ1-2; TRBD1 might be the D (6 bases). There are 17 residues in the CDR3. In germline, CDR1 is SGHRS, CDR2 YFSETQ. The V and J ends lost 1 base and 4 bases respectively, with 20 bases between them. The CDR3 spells CASSLSVSAGEGYGYTF. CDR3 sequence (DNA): TGCGCCAGCAGCTTGTCGGTTAGTGCAGGGGAAGGCTATGGCTACACCTTC.

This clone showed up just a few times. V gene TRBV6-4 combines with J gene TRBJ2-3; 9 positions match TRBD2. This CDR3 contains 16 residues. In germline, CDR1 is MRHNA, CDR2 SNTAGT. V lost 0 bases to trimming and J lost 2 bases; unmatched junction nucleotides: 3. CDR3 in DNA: TGTGCCAGCAGTGACTCTAGCGGGAGACACACAGATACGCAGTATTTT. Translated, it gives CASSDSSGRHTDTQYF.

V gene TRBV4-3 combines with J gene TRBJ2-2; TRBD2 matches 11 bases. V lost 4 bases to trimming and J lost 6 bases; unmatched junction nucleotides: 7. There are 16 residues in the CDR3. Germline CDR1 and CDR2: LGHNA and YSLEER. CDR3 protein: CASSPLAGGGSGELFF. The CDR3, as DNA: TGCGCCAGCAGCCCGTTAGCGGGAGGGGGGTCCGGGGAGCTGTTTTTT.

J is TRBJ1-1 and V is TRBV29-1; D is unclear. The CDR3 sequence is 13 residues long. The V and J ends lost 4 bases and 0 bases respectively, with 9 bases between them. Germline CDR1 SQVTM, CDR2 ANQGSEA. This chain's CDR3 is CSVAGLMNTEAFF. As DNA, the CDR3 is TGCAGCGTTGCAGGACTCATGAACACTGAAGCTTTCTTT.

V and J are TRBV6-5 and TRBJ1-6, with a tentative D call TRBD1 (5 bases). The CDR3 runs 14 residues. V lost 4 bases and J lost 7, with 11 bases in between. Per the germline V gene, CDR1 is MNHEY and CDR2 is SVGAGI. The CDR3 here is CASSFGQLNSPLHF. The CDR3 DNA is TGTGCCAGCAGTTTCGGACAATTGAATTCACCCCTCCACTTT.

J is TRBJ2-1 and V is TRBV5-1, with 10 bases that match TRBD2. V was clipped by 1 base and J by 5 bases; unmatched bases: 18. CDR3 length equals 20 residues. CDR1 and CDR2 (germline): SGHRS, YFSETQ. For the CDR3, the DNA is TGCGCCAGCAGCTTGAGCGGGAGGGGTGGGGCCCCAACCATAAACAATGAGCAGTTCTTC. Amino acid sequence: CASSLSGRGGAPTINNEQFF.